Below, 29 T cell receptor beta chains from the same sample are listed, as sequenced in a study of T-cell reconstitution after alpha-beta-depleted transplantation in children (dated by TCRdb to the mid-2010s). According to the study, the label for this sample's treatment or condition signals: allogeneic hematopoietic cell transplantation with graft depleted of TCRalphabeta T cells and CD19 B cells. Library preparation used PCR. The sequencer was an Illumina HiSeq 2500. TCR library preparation used molecular barcoding, with unique molecular identifiers applied to normalize quantification of the TCRbeta repertoire. TCRdb cleaned the public reads at Q25 with fastp, built clones with MiXCR and kept in-frame beta chains. Rows with one shared CDR3 protein collapse into an entry with the most common genes and DNA. The sample table shows some 600,000 distinct CDR3 sequences, and roughly 13% are seen once. Approximately 2% of the sample is held by the ten biggest clonotypes.

The source was PBMCs, mostly from graft donor cells, collected 360 days after TCRalphabeta/CD19-depleted stem cell transplant. The source of these receptors is a male patient aged 5 to 17 who had a stem cell transplant for acute myeloid leukemia, so the T cells may come from the graft donor.

This clonotype was observed many times. The chain employs TRBV30 and TRBJ2-7, with 8 bases lining up with TRBD2. The germline V gene has CDR1 GTSNPN and CDR2 SVGIG (reference sequence). V was clipped by 1 base and J by 3 bases; unmatched bases: 5. The CDR3 consists of 14 residues. The CDR3 protein is CAWSEGLAGYEQYF. The CDR3 DNA reads TGTGCCTGGAGTGAAGGGCTAGCGGGCTACGAGCAGTACTTC.

The gene calls are TRBV25-1 and TRBJ2-1, with D perhaps TRBD1 (7 bases). Trimming removed 1 base from V and 16 bases from J, with 17 bases in between. The CDR3 covers 13 residues. Germline CDR1 reads MGHDK; CDR2 reads SYGVNS. The CDR3 nucleotides read TGTGCCAGCAGTGAATCGGTCGGCGGAGGGGGCTTCTTC. Protein sequence: CASSESVGGGGFF. Supplemented by reference TRBV25-1 and TRBJ2-1, the full variable domain reads EADIYQTPRYLVIGTGKKITLECSQTMGHDKMYWYQQDPGMELHLIHYSYGVNSTEKGDLSSESTVSRIRTEHFPLTLESARPSHTSQYLCASSESVGGGGFFGPGTRLTVL.

The genes are TRBV29-1 and TRBJ2-7, with no clear D. Germline CDR1 reads SQVTM; CDR2 reads ANQGSEA. CDR3 length equals 15 residues. Trimming shortened V by 8 bases and J by 3 bases, and 23 bases separated the two germline ends. For the CDR3, the DNA is TGCAGCCCGAGGTGGGGTGGAGTGGGGAACTACGAGCAGTACTTC. It specifies CSPRWGGVGNYEQYF.

This clonotype showed up just a few times. The chain uses TRBV10-3 and TRBJ2-1; no firm D call. Trimming took off 2 bases at V and 8 bases at J, with 13 bases between the two ends. This CDR3 has 14 amino acids. Germline V gives CDR1 ENHRY, CDR2 SYGVKD. The CDR3 nucleotides read TGTGCCATCAGTGAGGAGCGCCCATGGGATGAGCAGTTCTTC. It is translated as CAISEERPWDEQFF.

This chain links TRBV6-2 or TRBV6-3 with TRBJ2-7, with D hard to call. Per the germline V gene, CDR1 is MNHEY and CDR2 is SVGEGT. The length of the CDR3 is 14 residues. Trimming took 0 bases from V and 3 from J, leaving 9 bases between them. The CDR3: CASSYSTLYYEQYF. The CDR3 DNA is TGTGCCAGCAGTTACTCGACCCTATACTACGAGCAGTACTTC.

This clonotype was recorded at least ten times. CDR3 DNA sequence: TGCAGTGCTAGAGTTTGGACAGGGGCCGGGGAGCTGTTTTTT. It translates to CSARVWTGAGELFF. The chain couples TRBV20-1 to TRBJ2-2; 9 nucleotides line up with TRBD1. V shed 1 base, J shed 6 bases, and the junction held 3 bases outside the gene matches. This CDR3 contains 14 residues. CDR1 DFQATT and CDR2 SNEGSKA come from the germline V gene (reference sequence).

The chain combines TRBV7-2 with TRBJ2-3; 8 bases fit TRBD2. The ends lost 4 bases at V and 3 bases at J; junction bases unmatched: 6. Germline lookup yields CDR1 SGHTA and CDR2 FQGNSA. The CDR3 runs to 15 residues. CDR3: CASSYSGIGTDTQYF. CDR3 in DNA: TGTGCCAGCAGCTATAGCGGGATTGGGACAGATACGCAGTATTTT.

This clonotype showed up just a few times. The chain links TRBV6-1 to TRBJ1-3, with D hard to call. V was pared by 4 bases and J by 4 bases, with 2 bases between. The CDR3 runs to 11 residues. Germline CDR1 reads MNHNS; CDR2 reads SASEGT. The CDR3 DNA reads as TGTGCCAGCAGTGTGGGAAACACCATATATTTT. This gives the protein CASSVGNTIYF.

V is TRBV15 and J is TRBJ2-1; D is possibly TRBD2 (6 bases). Per germline, CDR1 LNHNV and CDR2 YYDKDF (reference sequence). The CDR3 is 15 amino acids. V lost 0 bases and J 9 bases, leaving 15 bases between the germline ends. CDR3 loop: CATSRDRLTSGEQFF. The DNA of the CDR3 is TGTGCCACCAGCAGAGACAGGTTGACTAGTGGTGAGCAGTTCTTC. The full variable domain, its missing parts supplied by reference TRBV15 and TRBJ2-1, is DAMVIQNPRYQVTQFGKPVTLSCSQTLNHNVMYWYQQKSSQAPKLLFHYYDKDFNNEADTPDNFQSRRPNTSFCFLDIRSPGLGDTAMYLCATSRDRLTSGEQFFGPGTRLTVL.

DNA for the CDR3: TGTGCCAGCAGAGGGGGGCCAGGGCCGGAGAATGAGCAGTTCTTC. This translates into CASRGGPGPENEQFF. This rearrangement joins TRBV6-1 to TRBJ2-1; tentatively, D is TRBD1 or TRBD2 (6 bases each). V was shortened by 6 bases and J by 7 bases, with 19 bases between the two germline ends. CDR3 length: 15 amino acids. The germline gives CDR1 MNHNS, CDR2 SASEGT.

This clonotype has more than one count but fewer than ten. The chain joins TRBV18 to TRBJ2-1; maybe TRBD2 (8 bases). CDR1 is KGHSH and CDR2 is LQKENI in the germline V gene. The CDR3 sequence is 20 residues long. V was clipped by 4 bases and J by 3 bases, with 28 bases between them. Written as DNA, the CDR3 is TGTGCCAGCTCACTACCCGCAGGGGGAAGGAGCGGGAGAGTCTACAATGAGCAGTTCTTC. It yields the protein CASSLPAGGRSGRVYNEQFF.

The rearrangement uses TRBV7-9 and TRBJ2-7; D not resolved. The CDR3 covers 15 residues. Trimming took off 2 bases at V and 4 bases at J, with 15 bases between the two ends. Germline lookup yields CDR1 SEHNR and CDR2 FQNEAQ (reference sequence). The CDR3: CASSLFGVTPYEQYF. CDR3 sequence (DNA): TGTGCCAGCAGCTTATTCGGAGTCACCCCTTACGAGCAGTACTTC.

A few counts support this clonotype. At one end, the junction sequence differs from germline, possibly due to a read error. The chain carries TRBV15 and TRBJ2-7, with 14 bases aligning to TRBD2. Germline CDR1 and CDR2: LNHNV and YYDKDF (reference sequence). CDR3 length equals 15 residues. DNA for the CDR3: TGTGCCACCAGCAGATCGTCCGGGACTAGCGGGAGAAAGGGCTTC. Encoded protein: CATSRSSGTSGRKGF. The full variable domain, in which reference TRBV15 and TRBJ2-7 provide the parts outside the CDR3, is DAMVIQNPRYQVTQFGKPVTLSCSQTLNHNVMYWYQQKSSQAPKLLFHYYDKDFNNEADTPDNFQSRRPNTSFCFLDIRSPGLGDTAMYLCATSRSSGTSGRKGFGPGTRLTVT.

The J gene is TRBJ2-2, the V gene TRBV25-1, with a tentative D call TRBD1 (6 bases). Trimming cost V 0 bases and J 1 base, with 9 bases left between them. Per germline, CDR1 MGHDK and CDR2 SYGVNS. The length of the CDR3 is 16 residues. CDR3 coding DNA: TGTGCCAGCAGTGAATATGCCAGGGGGAACACCGGGGAGCTGTTTTTT. The encoded protein is CASSEYARGNTGELFF.

This clonotype was seen ten or more times. The chain uses TRBV29-1 and TRBJ2-7; 8 bases match TRBD1. Germline-derived CDR1 and CDR2 are SQVTM and ANQGSEA. The CDR3 extends over 13 amino acids. The V gene end was trimmed by 3 bases and the J gene end by 2 bases; junction bases not matched to a gene: 3. CDR3 region: CSVDPGGPYEQYF. Here the CDR3 DNA reads TGCAGCGTTGACCCAGGGGGCCCCTACGAGCAGTACTTC.

This clonotype was counted a few times. The V call is TRBV5-1, the J call TRBJ1-4; D gene unclear. The germline V and J ends were trimmed by 4 bases and 1 base, with 11 bases remaining between them. The CDR3 is made up of 15 amino acids. Germline CDR1 and CDR2: SGHRS and YFSETQ. The CDR3 sequence is CASSNLPGTNEKLFF. Written as DNA, the CDR3 is TGCGCCAGCAGCAACCTACCGGGAACTAATGAAAAACTGTTTTTT.

This clonotype was detected many times. The chain employs TRBV20-1 and TRBJ1-5; TRBD1 might be the D (6 bases). The length of the CDR3 is 14 residues. Germline lookup yields CDR1 DFQATT and CDR2 SNEGSKA (reference sequence). Between the trimmed V and J ends, which lost 6 bases and 6 bases, there was a span of 18 bases. The CDR3 region has the DNA TGCAGTGCCCCGAACAGGGTTCCAACTCAGCCCCAGCATTTT. Translating gives CSAPNRVPTQPQHF.

The CDR3 DNA reads as TGTGCCAGCAGCCAAGTCCTCCCCGACAGCAAAAACATTCAGTACTTC. This translates into CASSQVLPDSKNIQYF. The V and J genes are TRBV4-2 and TRBJ2-4; D may be TRBD1 (5 bases). Germline CDR1 reads LGHNA; CDR2 reads YNFKEQ. The CDR3 loop spans 16 amino acids. Trimming took 1 base from V and 3 from J, leaving 13 bases between them.

This clonotype was counted many times. This chain links TRBV29-1 with TRBJ2-1; D uncertain. The V end lost 6 bases, the J end lost 2 bases, and 14 bases lay between the germline ends. CDR3 length: 14 residues. The germline V gene encodes CDR1 SQVTM and CDR2 ANQGSEA. The CDR3 loop is CSVCGLSTYNEQFF. CDR3 sequence (DNA): TGCAGCGTATGTGGTCTTTCCACCTACAATGAGCAGTTCTTC.

This clonotype was detected many times. The chain uses TRBV5-1 and TRBJ2-7, with 10 bases aligning to TRBD2. CDR1 and CDR2 from the germline V gene are SGHRS and YFSETQ. Unmatched junction bases numbered 11, after V lost 3 bases and J lost 2 bases. The CDR3 is 17 residues long. The DNA of the CDR3 is TGCGCCAGCAGCTACCCGGCTCGGACTAGCGGCCCCTACGAGCAGTACTTC. Its translation: CASSYPARTSGPYEQYF.

The sample holds a few counts of this clonotype. The chain employs TRBV2 and TRBJ1-1; 8 nucleotides match TRBD1. Germline V CDR1 and CDR2: SNHLY, FYNNEI. The CDR3 loop spans 13 amino acids. With 8 bases clipped from V and 7 bases from J, the junction kept 9 bases outside the gene matches. Written as DNA, the CDR3 is TGTGCCAGCTTTCGTACAGGGGGTCTTGAAGCTTTCTTT. Translating it yields CASFRTGGLEAFF.

The table lists this clonotype with many counts. The chain carries TRBV7-9 and TRBJ2-1, with D perhaps TRBD2 (6 bases). The ends were cut back, 3 bases at V and 8 bases at J, with 17 bases in the middle. CDR1 and CDR2 (germline): SEHNR, FQNEAQ (reference sequence). There are 15 residues in the CDR3. The CDR3 reads CASSLIGTSIDEQFF. The DNA for the CDR3 is TGTGCCAGCAGCTTGATCGGAACTAGCATCGATGAGCAGTTCTTC.

This rearrangement joins TRBV12-3 or TRBV12-4 to TRBJ1-6; tentatively, D is TRBD1 (5 bases). The V and J ends lost 7 bases and 9 bases respectively, with 16 bases between them. The CDR3 spans 14 residues. The CDR3 reads CASTLLSGTSPLHF. CDR3 sequence (DNA): TGTGCCAGCACCCTCCTCTCGGGGACTTCACCCCTCCACTTT.

This clonotype has a count of ten or more. This chain uses TRBV7-3 with TRBJ2-1; D is unresolved. Per germline, CDR1 SGHTA and CDR2 FQGTGA. CDR3 length equals 14 residues. V lost 3 bases and J lost 8, with 14 bases in between. In DNA, the CDR3 is TGTGCCAGCAGCTTCTCCCGTTTGGCTCATGAGCAGTTCTTC. As protein: CASSFSRLAHEQFF.

This clonotype was observed a few times. The rearrangement links TRBV7-3 to TRBJ2-5, with TRBD2 identical over 16 bases. Germline V gene lookup returns CDR1 SGHTA and CDR2 FQGTGA. The CDR3 is 18 residues long. V dropped 0 bases and J dropped 4; count of bases not matched to a gene: 5. DNA for the CDR3: TGTGCCAGCAGCTTAACTGGGACTAGCGGGAGGGCCGGAGAGACCCAGTACTTC. Translated: CASSLTGTSGRAGETQYF.

The V call is TRBV20-1, the J call TRBJ1-5; D unclear. CDR3 length equals 14 residues. CDR1 and CDR2 from the germline V gene are DFQATT and SNEGSKA (reference sequence). The V end lost 0 bases, the J end lost 2 bases, and 8 bases lay between the germline ends. The DNA of the CDR3 is TGCAGTGCTAGAGAGGCAAAAGGCAATCAGCCCCAGCATTTT. The encoded protein is CSAREAKGNQPQHF.

V gene TRBV7-8 combines with J gene TRBJ2-2; 8 bases are shared with TRBD2. Germline V gives CDR1 SGHVS, CDR2 FQNEAQ. The ends lost 2 bases at V and 0 bases at J; junction bases unmatched: 11. CDR3 length: 19 residues. As DNA, the CDR3 is TGTGCCAGCAGCTTAACCCCTCCTAGCGGGTACGCGAACACCGGGGAGCTGTTTTTT. It codes for CASSLTPPSGYANTGELFF.

This clonotype was counted at least ten times. J is TRBJ1-2 and V is TRBV2; D not resolved. Germline CDR1 and CDR2: SNHLY and FYNNEI. This CDR3 contains 13 residues. With 7 bases removed from V and 2 bases from J, the gap between germline ends came to 11 bases. The CDR3 DNA sequence: TGTGCCAGCACCACGGACCGAAACTATGGCTACACCTTC. Encoded protein: CASTTDRNYGYTF. Supplemented by reference TRBV2 and TRBJ1-2, the full variable domain reads EPEVTQTPSHQVTQMGQEVILRCVPISNHLYFYWYRQILGQKVEFLVSFYNNEISEKSEIFDDQFSVERPDGSNFTLKIRSTKLEDSAMYFCASTTDRNYGYTFGSGTRLTVV.

This chain links TRBV10-3 with TRBJ1-3, with 10 bases lining up with TRBD1. CDR1 is ENHRY and CDR2 is SYGVKD in the germline V gene. The CDR3 is made up of 16 amino acids. Germline trimming cut 6 bases from V and 4 bases from J; bases unmatched to any gene: 9. In DNA, the CDR3 is TGTGCCATCAGCCCGGGACAGGGGTCGGAAGGAAACACCATATATTTT. It specifies CAISPGQGSEGNTIYF.